This paragraph reports one TCR beta chain. Its antigen is as yet unknown. These data are taken from a study of blood T cells in healthy people across ages. PCR was performed a second time for roughly 7 to 11 cycles using a sample-barcoded 5' primer and a J-beta primer mix. A template-switch adaptor with 12 random nucleotides tagged each cDNA molecule. Each CDR3 protein gets one entry after TCRdb re-called the 5' RACE reads with MiXCR. The table lists about 1.8 million distinct CDR3 sequences, 49% of them singletons. Findings and limits, study-wide: It was found that TCR beta diversity correlated strongly with the percentage of naive T cells.

The sequence was collected from a woman in her thirties or forties in good health. The sequencing sample was made of blood.

For the CDR3, the DNA is TGTGCCAGCAGCCCGCAACCGCGAAGCACAGATACGCAGTATTTT. It codes for CASSPQPRSTDTQYF. The chain carries TRBV7-3 and TRBJ2-3; no reliable D call. V lost 5 bases and J 0 bases, leaving 12 bases between the germline ends. The germline V gene has CDR1 SGHTA and CDR2 FQGTGA. CDR3 length equals 15 residues.